This TCR beta chain emerged from a study of T cells after yellow fever vaccination. Study-level points and caveats: Researchers noted that a small share of clonotypes showed up in both CD4 and CD8 compartments. Peaking on day 5 versus 15, the secondary response was faster but weaker. Reappearance after the booster was seen for most primary-vaccination clones, at 96% CD4 and 70% to 90% CD8.

In regard to this clonotype: The antigen is unknown. Germline and junction disagree at one end, which may indicate a read error.

TCR cDNA was made by 5'RACE template switching, adding a universal primer site and UMIs. MiXCR, applied by TCRdb to the 5' RACE reads, yields one record per CDR3 protein. The data show 300,000 or so distinct CDR3 sequences, 10% to 15% seen once. The length of the CDR3 is 14 residues. Germline V gene sequence: CDR1 DFQATT, CDR2 SNEGSKA (reference sequence). The sequenced sample was CD4+ T cells sorted from PBMCs, obtained 45 days after the yellow fever booster vaccination. V is TRBV20-1 and J is TRBJ2-3, with 12 bases aligning to TRBD2. The receptor comes from a man between 25 and 39 years old who received the YFV17D yellow fever vaccine. CDR3 sequence reads: CSTRLAGEGDTQYF. The CDR3 DNA is TGCAGTACTAGACTAGCGGGAGAAGGAGATACGCAGTATTTT.